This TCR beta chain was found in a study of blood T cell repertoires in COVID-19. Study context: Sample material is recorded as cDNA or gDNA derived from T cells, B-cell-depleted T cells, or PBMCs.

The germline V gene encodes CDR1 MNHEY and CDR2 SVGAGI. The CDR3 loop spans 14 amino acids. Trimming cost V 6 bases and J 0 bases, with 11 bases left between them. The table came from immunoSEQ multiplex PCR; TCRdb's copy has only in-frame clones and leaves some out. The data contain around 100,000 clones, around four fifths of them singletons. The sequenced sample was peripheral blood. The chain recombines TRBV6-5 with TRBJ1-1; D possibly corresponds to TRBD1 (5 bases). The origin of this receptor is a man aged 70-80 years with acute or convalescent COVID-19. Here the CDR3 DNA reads TGTGCCAGCAGGGCAACAGGATTGAACACTGAAGCTTTCTTT. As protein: CASRATGLNTEAFF.